The 17 T cell receptor beta chains listed next were all sequenced from one sample in a study of cytomegalovirus exposure and HLA in healthy donors. The primer mix had 60 Vbeta and 13 Jbeta primers. Produced via immunoSEQ multiplex PCR; TCRdb's table is partial and in-frame only. In the table there are around 190,000 clones, around 77% of which are singletons. Material: PBMCs. These receptors came from a man aged 25 to 45 in good health and CMV-seronegative.

The gene calls are TRBV7-9 and TRBJ1-2; TRBD1 agrees at 10 bases. Germline CDR1 reads SEHNR; CDR2 reads FQNEAQ (reference sequence). This CDR3 spans 17 amino acids. J lost 4 bases, V lost 2 bases, and 10 bases had no gene match. The CDR3 DNA sequence: TGTGCCAGCAGCTTAAGTTGGCGGACAGGGGGAGTCTATGGCTACACCTTC. Translation: CASSLSWRTGGVYGYTF.

This chain uses TRBV6-5 with TRBJ1-1; 7 bases agree with TRBD1. The CDR3 has 15 amino acids. Trimming took 7 bases from V and 0 from J; bases not matched to a gene: 8. Germline lookup yields CDR1 MNHEY and CDR2 SVGAGI. The CDR3 DNA follows: TGTGCCAGCACCCTTCAACAGGGGATGAACACTGAAGCTTTCTTT. Amino acids: CASTLQQGMNTEAFF.

The chain carries TRBV5-1 and TRBJ2-3; D perhaps matches TRBD1 (5 bases). V was clipped by 3 bases and J by 2 bases, with 10 bases between them. The germline V gene encodes CDR1 SGHRS and CDR2 YFSETQ. This CDR3 region has 14 residues. CDR3 protein: CASSSRASTDTQYF. CDR3 bases: TGCGCCAGCAGCTCCAGGGCATCCACAGATACGCAGTATTTT.

The chain uses TRBV7-2 and TRBJ2-6; TRBD1 matches at 8 bases. Germline trimming cut 5 bases from V and 0 bases from J; bases unmatched to any gene: 6. Germline V lookup: CDR1 SGHTA, CDR2 FQGNSA. This CDR3 has 17 residues. CDR3 in amino acids: CASSQNRGSSGANVLTF. In DNA, the CDR3 is TGTGCCAGCAGCCAAAACAGGGGGTCCTCTGGGGCCAACGTCCTGACTTTC.

V usage is TRBV9 and J usage is TRBJ2-3; D may be TRBD2 (5 bases). CDR1 and CDR2 from the germline V gene are SGDLS and YYNGEE. The ends were cut back, 4 bases at V and 5 bases at J, with 20 bases in the middle. The CDR3 has 16 amino acids. CDR3 sequence: CASSPRWARAGDTQYF. The DNA of the CDR3 is TGTGCCAGCAGCCCTAGGTGGGCTAGGGCGGGAGATACGCAGTATTTT.

This rearrangement joins TRBV11-3 to TRBJ2-2; 9 bases are shared with TRBD1. The ends lost 5 bases at V and 5 bases at J; junction bases unmatched: 6. The CDR3 has 15 residues. The germline gives CDR1 SGHNT, CDR2 YENEEA. The CDR3 DNA sequence: TGTGCCAGCAGCCCGGGACAGGGTGGAACCGGGGAGCTGTTTTTT. Translation: CASSPGQGGTGELFF.

This chain links TRBV27 with TRBJ1-1; 11 bases line up with TRBD1. CDR3 length: 14 amino acids. J lost 4 bases, V lost 3 bases, and 1 base had no gene match. Germline V gene lookup returns CDR1 MNHEY and CDR2 SMNVEV (reference sequence). CDR3 coding DNA: TGTGCCAGCAGTTTTGGGACAGGGGGCACTGAAGCTTTCTTT. It specifies CASSFGTGGTEAFF.

This clone appeared a single time. The rearrangement links TRBV14 to TRBJ1-2, with TRBD1 matching over 7 bases. The CDR3 totals 17 residues. After removal of 0 bases from V and 4 bases from J, the junction contained 11 bases not matched to a gene. Germline V lookup: CDR1 SGHDN, CDR2 FVKESK. The CDR3 DNA reads TGTGCCAGCAGCCAAGATCTGTCGACAGGGCGAGTCTATGGCTACACCTTC. The encoded protein is CASSQDLSTGRVYGYTF.

This chain joins TRBV5-1 and TRBJ2-6, with 10 bases fitting TRBD1. This CDR3 contains 17 residues. V was pared by 1 base and J by 3 bases, with 4 bases of the junction left unmatched. Germline V gene sequence: CDR1 SGHRS, CDR2 YFSETQ. The CDR3 spells CASSLTGQGIGANVLTF. Written as DNA, the CDR3 is TGCGCCAGCAGCTTGACGGGACAGGGGATTGGGGCCAACGTCCTGACTTTC. The whole variable domain, filled in from reference TRBV5-1 and TRBJ2-6, reads KAGVTQTPRYLIKTRGQQVTLSCSPISGHRSVSWYQQTPGQGLQFLFEYFSETQRNKGNFPGRFSGRQFSNSRSEMNVSTLELGDSALYLCASSLTGQGIGANVLTFGAGSRLTVL.

The chain combines TRBV5-1 with TRBJ2-3; 12 bases are shared with TRBD1. Per the germline V gene, CDR1 is SGHRS and CDR2 is YFSETQ. CDR3 length: 16 amino acids. V shed 4 bases and J 4 bases; nucleotides not matched to a gene: 7. CDR3 protein: CASSNRDRGLSDTQYF. As DNA, the CDR3 is TGCGCCAGCAGCAACCGGGACAGGGGGCTTTCAGATACGCAGTATTTT.

This sequence joins TRBV4-2 and TRBJ1-3; 8 bases agree with TRBD1. Germline-derived CDR1 and CDR2 are LGHNA and YNFKEQ. The V segment lost 0 bases and the J segment 8 bases; nucleotides outside the gene matches: 9. The CDR3 consists of 16 residues. For the CDR3, the DNA is TGTGCCAGCAGCCAAGATGGAGCAGGGGGCGCGGACACCATATATTTT. It translates to CASSQDGAGGADTIYF.

The gene calls are TRBV2 and TRBJ2-7; weak D call: TRBD1 (6 bases). CDR3 length equals 13 residues. The V end lost 5 bases, the J end lost 1 base, and 9 bases lay between the germline ends. Germline V gene lookup returns CDR1 SNHLY and CDR2 FYNNEI. CDR3 nucleotides: TGTGCCAGCAGTCCTGGACAGTCCTACGAGCAGTACTTC. Residues: CASSPGQSYEQYF.

Worth noting for this clone: The germline gene is not matched at one end of the junction; a read error may be the cause. The chain uses TRBV29-1 and TRBJ2-1; tentative D call: TRBD2 (5 bases). Germline CDR1 and CDR2: SQVTM and ANQGSEA. The CDR3 has 13 amino acids. The CDR3 here is CSLERHQGGEQFF. For the CDR3, the DNA is TGCAGCCTTGAGCGGCACCAAGGAGGTGAGCAGTTCTTC.

V is TRBV27 and J is TRBJ2-7; D perhaps matches TRBD2 (5 bases). Germline CDR1 is MNHEY and CDR2 is SMNVEV (reference sequence). This CDR3 is 12 amino acids long. V was cut by 5 bases and J by 4 bases, with 9 bases left in between. CDR3 in DNA: TGTGCCAGCAGTCCGGGATCTTACGAGCAGTACTTC. This codes for CASSPGSYEQYF.

This clone has just one count. The chain is built from TRBV19 and TRBJ1-5, with a weak D call TRBD1 (5 bases). The germline V gene has CDR1 LNHDA and CDR2 SQIVND (reference sequence). Deletions cut 7 bases from V and 0 bases from J, with 10 bases between. CDR3 length: 14 amino acids. The DNA of the CDR3 is TGTGCCAGTACCATCAGGGATAGCAATCAGCCCCAGCATTTT. Its protein product is CASTIRDSNQPQHF.

This clone was picked up a small number of times. The V call is TRBV7-3, the J call TRBJ2-3; D possibly corresponds to TRBD2 (5 bases). The length of the CDR3 is 14 residues. Germline values: CDR1 SGHTA, CDR2 FQGTGA. Trimming left V 3 bases short and J 4 bases short, with 11 bases between. The CDR3 is CASSFGEKADTQYF. CDR3 nucleotides: TGTGCCAGCAGCTTCGGGGAGAAGGCAGATACGCAGTATTTT.

V is TRBV5-1 and J is TRBJ2-1; 9 bases line up with TRBD2. Germline-derived CDR1 and CDR2 are SGHRS and YFSETQ. The CDR3 is made up of 18 amino acids. V shed 4 bases and J 0 bases; nucleotides not matched to a gene: 11. Here the CDR3 reads CASSPLSGRRSSYNEQFF. As DNA, the CDR3 is TGCGCCAGCAGCCCACTAAGCGGGAGGAGGAGCTCCTACAATGAGCAGTTCTTC.